The rows below give T cell receptor beta chains drawn from one sample of a study of OX40 agonist ivuxolimab in advanced cancers. Sequencing was performed with immunoSEQ multiplex PCR; in TCRdb, only in-frame clones are kept and a portion is missing. The sample carries tens of thousands of clones, roughly nine tenths recorded once. The sequences come from CD4+ or CD8+ T cells sorted from blood, collected in a trial of the OX40 agonist ivuxolimab. The receptors were gathered from an adult with an advanced solid tumor such as melanoma, head and neck, liver or kidney cancer. Each CDR3 is given with its conserved first and last residue. A D gene is named only where the DNA matches it firmly. A row's size may be missing; if present it is once, few, many or a size class.

CAWSGQYEQYF,TGTGCCTGGAGTGGGCAGTACGAGCAGTACTTC,-,TRBJ2-7,-,TRBV30
CASRQGQGDYEQYF,TGTGCCAGCAGACAGGGACAGGGCGATTACGAGCAGTACTTC,-,TRBJ2-7,TRBD1,TRBV6-6
CASSKLPLRGRSTGEAFF,TGTGCCAGCAGCAAGTTACCCCTCCGGGGCAGGAGCACAGGAGAAGCTTTCTTT,-,TRBJ1-1,-,TRBV13
CASSRHQETQYF,TGTGCCAGTAGTCGGCACCAAGAGACCCAGTACTTC,-,TRBJ2-5,-,TRBV19
CASKPQQGNTEAFF,TGTGCCAGTAAGCCCCAACAGGGGAACACTGAAGCTTTCTTT,-,TRBJ1-1,-,TRBV19
CASSRRDSYYEQYF,TGTGCCAGCAGCCGCCGGGACTCCTACTACGAGCAGTACTTC,-,TRBJ2-7,-,TRBV7-9
CASSPGGANVLTF,TGTGCCAGCAGCCCCGGGGGGGCCAACGTCCTGACTTTC,-,TRBJ2-6,-,TRBV28
CASSQGPQAKDTQYF,TGTGCCAGCAGCCAGGGGCCTCAAGCGAAGGATACGCAGTATTTT,-,TRBJ2-3,-,TRBV4-2
CASTQLLRYTGELFF,TGTGCCAGTACACAGTTATTGAGGTATACCGGGGAGCTGTTTTTT,-,TRBJ2-2,-,TRBV19
CASSRDTSSGANVLTF,TGTGCCAGCAGTAGGGACACGAGCTCTGGGGCCAACGTCCTGACTTTC,-,TRBJ2-6,-,TRBV2
CASSAPTSGGNTGELFF,TGTGCCAGCAGCGCACCTACTAGCGGGGGGAACACCGGGGAGCTGTTTTTT,-,TRBJ2-2,TRBD2,TRBV7-6
CASSLLGRGNFVDNSPLHF,TGTGCCAGCAGCTTACTCGGCAGGGGAAATTTCGTCGATAATTCACCCCTCCACTTT,-,TRBJ1-6,-,TRBV7-3
CASSPQGDSNYGYTF,TGTGCCAGCTCACCCCAGGGGGACAGTAACTATGGCTACACCTTC,once,TRBJ1-2,TRBD1,TRBV18
CASSYGGTANEKLFF,TGTGCCAGCAGTTACGGGGGGACAGCTAATGAAAAACTGTTTTTT,-,TRBJ1-4,TRBD1,TRBV6-5
CASARGRDTGELFF,TGTGCCAGCGCCAGGGGGAGAGACACCGGGGAGCTGTTTTTT,-,TRBJ2-2,TRBD1,TRBV2
CASIRLRDTEAFF,TGTGCCAGCATTCGGTTACGGGACACTGAAGCTTTCTTT,-,TRBJ1-1,-,TRBV2
CASSPLGLTKETQYF,TGTGCCAGCAGTCCCCTGGGGCTGACAAAAGAGACCCAGTACTTC,-,TRBJ2-5,-,TRBV28